This passage covers 25 T cell receptor beta chains from one sample sequenced in a study of neurological immune-mediated disorders. MiXCR was run by TCRdb on the 5' RACE reads, yielding one entry per CDR3 protein. The repertoire consists of approximately 31,000 distinct CDR3 sequences, with approximately 4.4% occurring once and the leading ten covering 23%. Material for sequencing was PBMCs. Receptor source: a man between 18 and 35 years old in good health.

This clonotype was found many times. This chain links TRBV10-3 with TRBJ2-6; TRBD2 is a possible D gene (5 bases). The CDR3 sequence is 14 residues long. V was pared by 10 bases and J by 2 bases, with 12 bases between. Germline lookup yields CDR1 ENHRY and CDR2 SYGVKD. The DNA of the CDR3 is TGTGCCACCCTCCGGGGAACTGGGGCCAACGTCCTGACTTTC. Residues: CATLRGTGANVLTF.

This clonotype has at least ten counts. The rearrangement links TRBV7-2 to TRBJ2-5; D not certain. CDR1 and CDR2 (germline): SGHTA, FQGNSA. CDR3 length equals 13 residues. Deletions cut 4 bases from V and 5 bases from J, with 11 bases between. The CDR3 DNA reads TGTGCCAGCAGCTGGTCGAATGTGGAGACCCAGTACTTC. Its translation is CASSWSNVETQYF.

This clonotype was counted ten times or more. The V gene is TRBV5-1, the J gene TRBJ2-2; 7 positions match TRBD1. This CDR3 is built from 17 residues. Germline V gene sequence: CDR1 SGHRS, CDR2 YFSETQ. Trimming at V came to 4 bases and at J to 2 bases, leaving 11 bases not matched to a gene. DNA for the CDR3: TGCGCCAGCAGCCCTGGTGTAGGGGGCTATAACACCGGGGAGCTGTTTTTT. It encodes CASSPGVGGYNTGELFF.

This clonotype was observed many times. The chain is built from TRBV6-6 and TRBJ2-1; no reliable D call. The length of the CDR3 is 14 residues. V was shortened by 0 bases and J by 4 bases, with 7 bases between the two germline ends. Looked up from germline, CDR1 is MNHNY and CDR2 is SVGAGI (reference sequence). The CDR3 region is CASSYSVRYNEQFF. DNA of the CDR3: TGTGCCAGCAGTTACTCGGTCCGATACAATGAGCAGTTCTTC.

This clonotype has ten or more counts. The V gene is TRBV6-4, the J gene TRBJ2-3; 12 bases fit TRBD2. This CDR3 spans 15 amino acids. V lost 4 bases and J lost 2; bases outside the gene matches: 1. CDR1 MRHNA and CDR2 SNTAGT come from the germline V gene. The CDR3, as DNA: TGTGCCAGCAGTGCTAGCGGGGGGGCCACAGATACGCAGTATTTT. Amino acid sequence: CASSASGGATDTQYF.

Ten or more counts support this clonotype. V usage is TRBV20-1 and J usage is TRBJ1-1, with TRBD1 as a possible D gene (6 bases). Between the trimmed V and J ends, which lost 7 bases and 12 bases, there was a span of 21 bases. The CDR3 spans 12 residues. CDR1 is DFQATT, CDR2 SNEGSKA, per germline (reference sequence). The CDR3 DNA reads TGCAGTGGACAGGAAAGGCGGTCGTCGACTTTCTTT. As protein: CSGQERRSSTFF.

This clonotype appeared many times. The V and J genes are TRBV20-1 and TRBJ2-3, with 11 bases identical to TRBD2. The CDR3 consists of 18 residues. Germline lookup yields CDR1 DFQATT and CDR2 SNEGSKA (reference sequence). The junction had 12 bases not matched to a gene; V was cut back by 4 bases and J by 0 bases. The CDR3 coding sequence is TGCAGTGCTAAGTCTTCGACTAGCGGGGCTTACAGCACAGATACGCAGTATTTT. This encodes CSAKSSTSGAYSTDTQYF.

In this sample, this clonotype turned up many times. The rearrangement links TRBV6-4 to TRBJ2-1; TRBD1 aligns across 11 bases. V was clipped by 2 bases and J by 6 bases; unmatched bases: 0. CDR1 MRHNA and CDR2 SNTAGT come from the germline V gene. The CDR3 is 14 residues long. CDR3 amino acids: CASSDGQGANEQFF. In DNA, the CDR3 is TGTGCCAGCAGTGACGGACAGGGGGCCAATGAGCAGTTCTTC.

This clonotype came up many times. The chain uses TRBV7-8 and TRBJ2-5, with 10 bases identical to TRBD2. The germline V gene encodes CDR1 SGHVS and CDR2 FQNEAQ. Trimming cost V 0 bases and J 5 bases; bases outside gene matches: 18. The CDR3 has 20 amino acids. CDR3 sequence reads: CASSLATPALRLAGDETQYF. DNA for the CDR3: TGTGCCAGCAGCTTAGCAACCCCTGCCCTTCGTCTAGCGGGGGATGAGACCCAGTACTTC.

This clonotype was recorded at least ten times. J is TRBJ1-3 and V is TRBV6-6; tentative D call: TRBD1 (5 bases). V was trimmed by 2 bases and J by 3 bases, leaving 11 bases between them. Germline V gene lookup returns CDR1 MNHNY and CDR2 SVGAGI (reference sequence). The CDR3 is 15 residues long. CDR3 sequence reads: CASSYPGTDGNTIYF. DNA for the CDR3: TGTGCCAGCAGTTACCCGGGGACGGATGGAAACACCATATATTTT.

This clonotype was counted many times. The V and J genes are TRBV5-5 and TRBJ2-2; TRBD1 matches at 8 bases. V lost 1 base and J lost 4; bases outside the gene matches: 3. The germline CDR1 and CDR2 sequences are SGHKS and YYEKEE (reference sequence). The CDR3 runs to 15 residues. The DNA of the CDR3 is TGTGCCAGCAGCTTGCAGGGGGCGCGCACCGGGGAGCTGTTTTTT. Its translation is CASSLQGARTGELFF.

This clonotype has ten or more counts. The chain is built from TRBV6-5 and TRBJ1-1; D ambiguous. Trimming left V 2 bases short and J 1 base short, with 5 bases between. The germline CDR1 and CDR2 sequences are MNHEY and SVGAGI. There are 13 residues in the CDR3. CDR3 sequence: CASSYKRNTEAFF. The DNA for the CDR3 is TGTGCCAGCAGTTACAAGCGGAACACTGAAGCTTTCTTT.

This clonotype was recorded many times. The J gene is TRBJ2-5, the V gene TRBV5-6, with 13 bases fitting TRBD2. The germline V gene encodes CDR1 SGHDT and CDR2 YYEEEE. The CDR3 runs 17 residues. The junction had 8 bases not matched to a gene; V was cut back by 1 base and J by 5 bases. Written as DNA, the CDR3 is TGTGCCAGCAGCTTGAATCCGGGACTAGCGGGGAAGGAGACCCAGTACTTC. As protein: CASSLNPGLAGKETQYF.

At least ten counts were recorded for this clonotype. V is TRBV5-1 and J is TRBJ2-2, with 7 bases matching TRBD1. The CDR3 has 16 amino acids. The germline gives CDR1 SGHRS, CDR2 YFSETQ. The V segment lost 0 bases and the J segment 6 bases; nucleotides outside the gene matches: 8. Here the CDR3 DNA reads TGCGCCAGCAGCTTGGCCACGGCAGGGGGATCCGGGGAGCTGTTTTTT. It specifies CASSLATAGGSGELFF.

Ten or more counts support this clonotype. The chain uses TRBV6-1 and TRBJ1-2; D is undetermined. The CDR3 consists of 12 residues. V was cut by 8 bases and J by 3 bases, with 10 bases left in between. Germline CDR1 is MNHNS and CDR2 is SASEGT. CDR3 protein: CASLKRDYGYTF. DNA for the CDR3: TGTGCCAGCTTAAAAAGAGACTATGGCTACACCTTC.

This clonotype has at least ten counts. This rearrangement joins TRBV5-6 to TRBJ1-2, with D perhaps TRBD1 (5 bases). The CDR3 totals 13 residues. Germline-derived CDR1 and CDR2 are SGHDT and YYEEEE. V was cut by 3 bases and J by 8 bases, with 14 bases left in between. The CDR3 region has the DNA TGTGCCAGCAGCTCGGGGGATAGGGGAGGCTACACCTTC. Its protein is CASSSGDRGGYTF.

The sample holds many counts of this clonotype. The chain is built from TRBV12-3 or TRBV12-4 and TRBJ1-1, with unresolved D. This CDR3 contains 12 residues. The V and J ends lost 7 bases and 1 base respectively, with 7 bases between them. The CDR3 loop reads CASKVTNTEAFF. CDR3 sequence (DNA): TGTGCCAGCAAGGTCACGAACACTGAAGCTTTCTTT.

The table lists this clonotype with many counts. The chain links TRBV20-1 to TRBJ2-5; D is uncertain. The CDR3 has 13 amino acids. Germline values: CDR1 DFQATT, CDR2 SNEGSKA (reference sequence). V dropped 6 bases and J dropped 6 bases, with 17 bases sitting between them. The CDR3 loop is CSAHSGPRKTQYF. In DNA, the CDR3 is TGCAGTGCCCATTCTGGGCCGAGGAAGACCCAGTACTTC.

The chain recombines TRBV7-6 with TRBJ2-2; D gene unclear. Trimming removed 1 base at V and 3 bases at J, with 6 bases between. The CDR3 totals 14 residues. Germline lookup yields CDR1 SGHVS and CDR2 FNYEAQ. The DNA for the CDR3 is TGTGCCAGCAGCTTAGGTACAGACACCGGGGAGCTGTTTTTT. Translating it yields CASSLGTDTGELFF.

In its sample, this clonotype was seen many times. The V gene is TRBV7-9, the J gene TRBJ2-4; 12 positions match TRBD2. Per the germline V gene, CDR1 is SEHNR and CDR2 is FQNEAQ (reference sequence). The CDR3 loop spans 15 amino acids. V shed 5 bases, J shed 9 bases, and the junction held 8 bases outside the gene matches. The chain's CDR3 is CASSPPTSGGFIQYF. DNA of the CDR3: TGTGCCAGCAGCCCACCGACTAGCGGGGGCTTCATTCAGTACTTC.

This clonotype has at least ten counts. This chain uses TRBV5-1 with TRBJ1-1; tentative D call: TRBD1 (6 bases). The germline V gene has CDR1 SGHRS and CDR2 YFSETQ. This CDR3 spans 15 amino acids. Trimming pared 3 bases from V and 1 base from J, leaving 13 bases between. CDR3 residues: CASSSGGTKNTEAFF. DNA of the CDR3: TGCGCCAGCAGCTCGGGGGGGACAAAGAACACTGAAGCTTTCTTT.

This clonotype was counted at least ten times. This rearrangement joins TRBV20-1 to TRBJ2-3; perhaps TRBD1 as D (6 bases). V was pared by 5 bases and J by 0 bases, with 15 bases between. Germline V CDR1 and CDR2: DFQATT, SNEGSKA (reference sequence). CDR3 size: 15 residues. The DNA of the CDR3 is TGCAGTGCTCCTCCACGGGGACACAGCACAGATACGCAGTATTTT. Encoded protein: CSAPPRGHSTDTQYF.

In its sample, this clonotype was seen many times. V and J are TRBV14 and TRBJ2-5; D is uncertain. The germline gives CDR1 SGHDN, CDR2 FVKESK. This CDR3 contains 13 residues. Trimming took 2 bases from V and 2 from J, leaving 6 bases between them. The CDR3 nucleotides are TGTGCCAGCAGCCAAAACCCGCAAGAGACCCAGTACTTC. Translation gives CASSQNPQETQYF.

This clonotype was counted many times. This chain joins TRBV30 and TRBJ1-5; possibly TRBD1 for D (6 bases). CDR1 is GTSNPN, CDR2 SVGIG, per germline (reference sequence). Trimming shortened V by 4 bases and J by 2 bases, and 9 bases separated the two germline ends. This CDR3 region has 13 residues. The DNA for the CDR3 is TGTGCCTGGAACAGGGACGGCAATCAGCCCCAGCATTTT. It translates to CAWNRDGNQPQHF.

This clonotype was counted many times. V usage is TRBV6-5 and J usage is TRBJ1-2; D remains unclear. V lost 5 bases and J 0 bases, leaving 4 bases between the germline ends. Germline CDR1 and CDR2: MNHEY and SVGAGI. This CDR3 has 12 amino acids. The CDR3 here is CASSRTNYGYTF. The CDR3 coding sequence is TGTGCCAGCAGTCGTACTAACTATGGCTACACCTTC.